A selection of T cell receptor beta chains follows, all from one sample in a study of blood T cell repertoires in COVID-19. Method: immunoSEQ multiplex PCR; TCRdb's copy keeps in-frame clones and lacks some. The table has 130,000 or so clones, about 88% seen once. The source material was PBMCs or T cells enriched from blood (not recorded which). These receptor sequences come from a man between 40 and 49 years old with acute COVID-19. Both conserved end residues are part of each CDR3. Each record gives: clone size, V gene, J gene, CDR3 protein. Clone size is given for some rows only: seen once, a few or many times, or a class if the clone is expanded.

-	TRBV4-1	TRBJ1-4	CASSQLESEKLFF
once	TRBV6-5	TRBJ1-2	CASSYGGQGPDGYTF
once	TRBV18	TRBJ1-4	CASSPVTTNEKLFF
few	TRBV9	TRBJ1-3	CASSFGQGISGNTIYF
-	TRBV19	TRBJ1-5	CASQGTQLSNQPQHF
-	TRBV7-3	TRBJ2-7	CASSLVPDYNYEQYF
-	TRBV28	TRBJ2-7	CASRLADLYEQYF
-	TRBV18	TRBJ1-3	CASSPPNAYSGNTIYF
-	TRBV6-1	TRBJ2-1	CASSERAGGPIDNEQFF
-	TRBV29-1	TRBJ2-4	CSVEFSSAKNIQYF
-	TRBV7-8	TRBJ1-3	CASSLEGITGNTIYF
-	TRBV5-1	TRBJ2-4	CASSLELAGGNIQYF
-	TRBV28	TRBJ2-7	CASSSGEGSYEQYF
few	TRBV2	TRBJ1-5	CASSGTGEQPQHF
-	TRBV7-3	TRBJ2-7	CASSLLAGNEQYF
-	TRBV19	TRBJ1-5	CASNGGFGNQPQHF
few	TRBV6-5	TRBJ1-3	CASSYSQALSGNTIYF
-	TRBV4-2	TRBJ2-7	CASSHKIGESDYEQYF
-	TRBV2	TRBJ2-5	CASTGIRETQYF
-	TRBV6-1	TRBJ1-4	CASSERQGTTNEKLFF